This T cell receptor beta chain is from a study of cytomegalovirus exposure and HLA in healthy donors. Across the study: About 180 million T cells yielded 100 million or so unique TCR beta sequences, as an earlier analysis found.

The PCR had 60 Vbeta and 13 Jbeta primers. Sequencing used immunoSEQ multiplex PCR; TCRdb keeps in-frame clones, though not all of them. The top ten hold approximately 3.5% of the sample, which has over 100,000 clones, around 84% seen once. Material: PBMCs. The TCR comes from a woman under 40 in good health and CMV-seropositive.

This CDR3 reads CASMAGRTPDTQYF. The CDR3 region has the DNA TGTGCCAGCATGGCGGGACGAACCCCAGATACGCAGTATTTT. The chain carries TRBV6-5 and TRBJ2-3; D is possibly TRBD2 (6 bases). V was clipped by 7 bases and J by 4 bases, with 15 bases between them. Germline-derived CDR1 and CDR2 are MNHEY and SVGAGI. CDR3 length equals 14 residues.